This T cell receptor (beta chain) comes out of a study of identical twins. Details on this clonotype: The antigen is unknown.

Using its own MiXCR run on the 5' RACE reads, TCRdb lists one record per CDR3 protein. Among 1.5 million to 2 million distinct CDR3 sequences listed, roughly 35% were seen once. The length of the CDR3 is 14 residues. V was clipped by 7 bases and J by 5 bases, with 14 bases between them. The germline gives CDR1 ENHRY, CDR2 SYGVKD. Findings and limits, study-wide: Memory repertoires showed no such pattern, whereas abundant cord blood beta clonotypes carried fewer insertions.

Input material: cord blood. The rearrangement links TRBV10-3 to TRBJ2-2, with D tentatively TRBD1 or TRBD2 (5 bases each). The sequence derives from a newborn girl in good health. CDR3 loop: CAITQDFSTGELFF. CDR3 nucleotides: TGTGCCATCACACAGGACTTTTCAACCGGGGAGCTGTTTTTT.